This TCR beta chain comes out of a study of long-term antiretroviral therapy in people with HIV. Study conclusions and caveats: Clonal expansions arising prior to ART prevailed in the repertoire at every time point. ART adherence was not documented, and neither viral resistance nor therapy changes had any data.

A remark on this clone: Its antigen is currently unknown.

The cryopreserved samples used held roughly 0.95-10 million PBMC prior to extraction of DNA. Runs used v3.0 of the immunoSEQ assay and were done at survey level. The study targeted about 40,000-50,000 T-cell genomes per sample in sequencing. The data were produced by immunoSEQ multiplex PCR, yet TCRdb's version contains in-frame clones alone and is incomplete. The data contain about 30,000 clones, around nine tenths of them singletons. The TCR was taken from a man in his fifties or sixties with HIV. Sequencing was performed on unsorted PBMCs, taken roughly 5 years before starting antiretroviral therapy.

The CDR3 DNA is TGTGCCAGCAGCTTAGGACAGAACACTGAAGCTTTCTTT. Translated: CASSLGQNTEAFF. This sequence joins TRBV7-8 and TRBJ1-1, with D hard to call. V lost 1 base and J 1 base, leaving 4 bases between the germline ends. Germline assignment: CDR1 SGHVS and CDR2 FQNEAQ. The CDR3 totals 13 residues.